A single sample gave rise to the 20 T cell receptor beta chains below, sequenced in a study of patients and donors after allogeneic stem cell transplantation. TCRdb ran MiXCR on the RT-PCR reads and lists one entry per CDR3 protein. The data contain more than 25,000 distinct CDR3 sequences, roughly 8% of them singletons. Sequences were obtained from blood, either unsorted or a sorted T cell fraction (not recorded which). The receptor set was obtained from a human donor who was either an allogeneic HSCT recipient or a stem cell or donor lymphocyte infusion donor (not recorded which). It is not recorded whose cells these are; they may come from a transplant donor.

V and J are TRBV19 and TRBJ2-3; 8 bases agree with TRBD2. The CDR3 is 16 residues long. Germline loops: CDR1 LNHDA, CDR2 SQIVND (reference sequence). With V trimmed by 0 bases and J by 3 bases, 5 bases remained unmatched. The CDR3 DNA reads TGTGCCAGTAGTATAGATCCCAGCGGGGGAACAGATACGCAGTATTTT. It translates to CASSIDPSGGTDTQYF.

This chain uses TRBV20-1 with TRBJ2-7; D gene unclear. The germline CDR1 and CDR2 sequences are DFQATT and SNEGSKA (reference sequence). This CDR3 spans 12 amino acids. V was shortened by 5 bases and J by 3 bases, with 11 bases between the two germline ends. CDR3 sequence: CSAFTPNYEQYF. CDR3 nucleotides: TGCAGTGCTTTCACCCCTAACTACGAGCAGTACTTC.

This clonotype was picked up a small number of times. The chain joins TRBV28 to TRBJ2-5; D is undetermined. The V end was cut by 7 bases, the J end by 4 bases, with 13 bases between. Germline CDR1 and CDR2: MDHEN and SYDVKM. The CDR3 covers 13 residues. The chain's CDR3 is CASMRPHGETQYF. The CDR3 bases are TGTGCCAGCATGAGGCCCCATGGAGAGACCCAGTACTTC.

This clonotype has a count of ten or more. This chain joins TRBV21-1 and TRBJ2-7; the table assigns TRBD1, which was not confirmed against the DNA. TRBV21-1 is classified as a pseudogene. The CDR3 length is 19 residues. CDR3 protein: CASSNSPPPGTGVKYEQYF. The CDR3 DNA sequence: TGTGCCAGCAGCAATTCCCCCCCGCCCGGGACAGGGGTTAAATACGAGCAGTACTTC.

The chain is built from TRBV6-1 and TRBJ1-2; maybe TRBD1 (5 bases). V was cut by 4 bases and J by 7 bases, with 19 bases left in between. Per the germline V gene, CDR1 is MNHNS and CDR2 is SASEGT. The CDR3 has 15 amino acids. The CDR3: CASSARGTSARGYTF. The CDR3 bases are TGTGCCAGCAGTGCCCGGGGGACTTCGGCCCGTGGCTACACCTTC.

This clonotype occurred many times. V and J are TRBV10-3 and TRBJ2-1; the match to TRBD2 covers 14 bases. Germline loops: CDR1 ENHRY, CDR2 SYGVKD. V dropped 4 bases and J dropped 5; count of bases not matched to a gene: 13. CDR3 length: 19 residues. The DNA for the CDR3 is TGTGCCATCAGTGCGAGGACTAGCGGGGGGCCCAAGCTAAACAATGAGCAGTTCTTC. Amino acids: CAISARTSGGPKLNNEQFF.

This clonotype was observed many times. The CDR3 DNA is TGTGCCAGCAGTTTGGGGACAGGAGCCTACGAGCAGTACTTC. It encodes CASSLGTGAYEQYF. The chain carries TRBV12-3 or TRBV12-4 and TRBJ2-7, with 8 bases that match TRBD1. CDR3 length: 14 residues. The V gene end was trimmed by 3 bases and the J gene end by 2 bases; junction bases not matched to a gene: 3.

This clonotype was recorded at least ten times. This chain links TRBV2 with TRBJ2-2, with D possibly matching TRBD1 (6 bases). Trimming took off 6 bases at V and 6 bases at J, with 14 bases between the two ends. The CDR3 covers 14 residues. Germline values: CDR1 SNHLY, CDR2 FYNNEI. CDR3 sequence reads: CASRLNRVAGELFF. CDR3 nucleotides: TGTGCCAGCAGACTAAACAGGGTTGCCGGGGAGCTGTTTTTT. Together with reference TRBV2 and TRBJ2-2, the CDR3 gives the full variable domain: EPEVTQTPSHQVTQMGQEVILRCVPISNHLYFYWYRQILGQKVEFLVSFYNNEISEKSEIFDDQFSVERPDGSNFTLKIRSTKLEDSAMYFCASRLNRVAGELFFGEGSRLTVL.

This clonotype was found many times. This sequence joins TRBV28 and TRBJ2-5, with D uncertain. The germline V gene encodes CDR1 MDHEN and CDR2 SYDVKM. This CDR3 comprises 12 residues. The V end lost 0 bases, the J end lost 5 bases, and 4 bases lay between the germline ends. The CDR3 region is CASSLWGETQYF. CDR3 DNA sequence: TGTGCCAGCAGTTTATGGGGGGAGACCCAGTACTTC.

The J gene is TRBJ2-2, the V gene TRBV25-1; unclear D gene. V gave up 2 bases and J gave up 3 bases, with 10 bases separating them. Germline CDR1 MGHDK, CDR2 SYGVNS. The CDR3 is 15 amino acids. This chain's CDR3 is CASSERPQYTGELFF. The CDR3 bases are TGTGCCAGCAGTGAAAGACCACAATACACCGGGGAGCTGTTTTTT.

This clonotype showed up many times. The J gene is TRBJ2-7, the V gene TRBV5-1, with 7 nucleotides matching TRBD1. The germline V gene encodes CDR1 SGHRS and CDR2 YFSETQ. V shed 4 bases and J 5 bases; nucleotides not matched to a gene: 9. CDR3 length: 14 residues. Written as DNA, the CDR3 is TGCGCCAGCAGCCGAGGACAGGAGATCGACGAGCAGTACTTC. It codes for CASSRGQEIDEQYF.

This clonotype came up a few times. J is TRBJ1-2 and V is TRBV6-1; 8 nucleotides match TRBD1. The CDR3 covers 13 residues. V lost 10 bases, J lost 1 base, and 5 bases stayed unmatched. Germline V lookup: CDR1 MNHNS, CDR2 SASEGT. DNA for the CDR3: TGTGCCACCACGACAGGGGATAACTATGGCTACACCTTC. Translation: CATTTGDNYGYTF.

This clonotype was picked up a small number of times. This rearrangement joins TRBV18 to TRBJ2-5; weak D call: TRBD1 (6 bases). Germline lookup yields CDR1 KGHSH and CDR2 LQKENI. The CDR3 totals 15 residues. V lost 3 bases, J lost 5 bases, and 16 bases lay in between. In nucleotides, the CDR3 is TGTGCCAGCTCACCCTTAACAGGGCCGGGGGAGACCCAGTACTTC. Translating it yields CASSPLTGPGETQYF.

The gene calls are TRBV7-9 and TRBJ2-1; 13 positions agree with TRBD2. From germline, CDR1 is SEHNR and CDR2 FQNEAQ (reference sequence). Trimming removed 5 bases from V and 6 bases from J; junction bases left unmatched: 7. This CDR3 has 16 residues. This chain's CDR3 is CASSLLAGGPINEQFF. The DNA of the CDR3 is TGTGCCAGCAGCCTACTAGCGGGAGGGCCTATCAATGAGCAGTTCTTC.

The J gene is TRBJ2-3, the V gene TRBV5-1; TRBD1 aligns across 7 bases. V lost 7 bases, J lost 3 bases, and 11 bases stayed unmatched. This CDR3 comprises 15 residues. In germline, CDR1 is SGHRS, CDR2 YFSETQ. This CDR3 is CASGPTGSRTDTQYF. The CDR3 nucleotides are TGCGCCAGCGGGCCGACAGGGTCAAGGACAGATACGCAGTATTTT. Drawing the rest from reference TRBV5-1 and TRBJ2-3, the complete variable domain is KAGVTQTPRYLIKTRGQQVTLSCSPISGHRSVSWYQQTPGQGLQFLFEYFSETQRNKGNFPGRFSGRQFSNSRSEMNVSTLELGDSALYLCASGPTGSRTDTQYFGPGTRLTVL.

The chain combines TRBV29-1 with TRBJ2-3; weak D call: TRBD2 (5 bases). This CDR3 has 15 residues. The V end was cut by 5 bases, the J end by 7 bases, with 22 bases between. CDR1 and CDR2 from the germline V gene are SQVTM and ANQGSEA. In nucleotides, the CDR3 is TGCAGCGTTTACCGAATAGACACACCCGGGAATACGCAGTATTTT. Its translation is CSVYRIDTPGNTQYF.

There are a few counts of this clonotype. The chain has TRBV18 and TRBJ2-2, with 10 positions matching TRBD2. Unmatched junction bases numbered 3, after V lost 2 bases and J lost 3 bases. The CDR3 spans 16 residues. From germline, CDR1 is KGHSH and CDR2 LQKENI. The CDR3 nucleotides read TGTGCCAGCTCACCAATAGGACTAGCGGACACCGGGGAGCTGTTTTTT. The encoded protein is CASSPIGLADTGELFF.

There are many counts of this clonotype. This chain links TRBV12-3 or TRBV12-4 with TRBJ2-2; 8 nucleotides agree with TRBD1. The ends lost 10 bases at V and 1 base at J; junction bases unmatched: 2. This CDR3 spans 13 amino acids. CDR3 region: CAITGGNTGELFF. The CDR3 nucleotides read TGTGCCATAACAGGGGGGAACACCGGGGAGCTGTTTTTT.

In its sample, this clonotype ranks as medium-sized. This rearrangement joins TRBV4-2 to TRBJ2-1; D is ambiguous. V dropped 3 bases and J dropped 0 bases, with 12 bases sitting between them. The CDR3 runs to 16 residues. The germline V gene has CDR1 LGHNA and CDR2 YNFKEQ. This CDR3 reads CASSHNFPASYNEQFF. The CDR3 DNA follows: TGTGCCAGCAGCCATAACTTTCCCGCCTCCTACAATGAGCAGTTCTTC.

This rearrangement joins TRBV7-9 to TRBJ1-2, with D maybe TRBD1 (5 bases). The CDR3 has 16 amino acids. V gave up 0 bases and J gave up 4 bases, with 15 bases separating them. Germline values: CDR1 SEHNR, CDR2 FQNEAQ (reference sequence). The CDR3 loop reads CASSLASGGEGYGYTF. The CDR3 DNA follows: TGTGCCAGCAGCTTAGCGTCTGGGGGAGAGGGCTATGGCTACACCTTC.